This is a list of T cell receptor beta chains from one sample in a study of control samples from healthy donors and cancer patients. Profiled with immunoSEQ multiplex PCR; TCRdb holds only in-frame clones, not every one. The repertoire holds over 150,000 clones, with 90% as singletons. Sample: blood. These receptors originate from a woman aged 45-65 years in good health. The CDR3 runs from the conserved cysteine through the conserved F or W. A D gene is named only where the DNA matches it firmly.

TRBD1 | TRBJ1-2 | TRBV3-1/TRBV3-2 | CASSRGQGFFYGYTF | TGTGCCAGCAGCCGGGGACAGGGATTTTTCTATGGCTACACCTTC
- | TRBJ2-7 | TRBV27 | CASSRSDRTYEQYF | TGTGCCAGCAGCCGATCGGACAGAACCTACGAGCAGTACTTC
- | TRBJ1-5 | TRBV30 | CAWSPQDVQPQHF | TGTGCCTGGAGTCCACAGGACGTTCAGCCCCAGCATTTT
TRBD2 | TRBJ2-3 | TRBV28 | CASSTKTSGGEADTQYF | TGTGCCAGCAGTACAAAGACTAGCGGGGGGGAGGCAGATACGCAGTATTTT
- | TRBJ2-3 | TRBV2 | CASSGGVITDTQYF | TGTGCCAGCAGCGGCGGGGTGATCACAGATACGCAGTATTTT
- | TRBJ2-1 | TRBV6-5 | CASSQSGVTYNEQFF | TGTGCCAGCTCCCAGTCCGGGGTTACCTACAATGAGCAGTTCTTC
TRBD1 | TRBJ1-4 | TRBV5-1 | CASSPGTGTATNEKLFF | TGCGCCAGCAGCCCCGGGACAGGCACCGCAACTAATGAAAAACTGTTTTTT
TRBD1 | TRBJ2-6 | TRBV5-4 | CASSAGTGSSGANVLTF | TGTGCCAGCAGCGCCGGGACAGGGTCCTCCGGGGCCAACGTCCTGACTTTC
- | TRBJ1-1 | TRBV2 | CASKTNTEAFF | TGTGCCAGCAAGACGAACACTGAAGCTTTCTTT
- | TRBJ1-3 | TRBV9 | CASSVRDAVSSGNTIYF | TGTGCCAGCAGCGTCCGGGACGCAGTATCCTCTGGAAACACCATATATTTT
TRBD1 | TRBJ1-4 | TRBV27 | CASSHRGTNEKLFF | TGTGCCAGCAGTCACAGGGGAACTAATGAAAAACTGTTTTTT
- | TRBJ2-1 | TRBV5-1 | CASSLEGYADNEQFF | TGCGCCAGCAGCTTGGAGGGTTATGCTGACAATGAGCAGTTCTTC
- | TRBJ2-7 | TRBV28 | CASTGTYEQYF | TGTGCCAGTACAGGGACGTACGAGCAGTACTTC
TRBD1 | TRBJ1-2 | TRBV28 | CASSRTGNIYGYTF | TGTGCCAGCAGCCGGACAGGGAATATCTATGGCTACACCTTC
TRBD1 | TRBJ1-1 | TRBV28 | CASSSGQGYPGVFF | TGTGCCAGCAGCTCGGGACAGGGTTATCCAGGGGTTTTCTTT
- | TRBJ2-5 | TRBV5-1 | CASSLGGEQTQYF | TGCGCCAGCAGCTTGGGGGGCGAACAGACCCAGTACTTC